One and the same sample provided the 32 T cell receptor beta chains below, sequenced in a study of molecular identifiers for immune sequencing clone quantification. One entry per CDR3 protein, called by TCRdb with MiXCR from the PCR reads. The sample includes approximately 500,000 distinct CDR3 sequences, about 20% of them seen just once. Sequenced sample: naive CD8+ T cells from blood, with Jurkat cell RNA spiked in. Indicated subset: FACS-sorted CD8+CD4-CCR7+CD45RA+ naive T cells. Source of these receptors: a human donor in good health. Some libraries in this study had Jurkat cell RNA spiked in.

The chain carries TRBV7-9 and TRBJ2-1, with TRBD2 matching 8 bases. The germline gives CDR1 SEHNR, CDR2 FQNEAQ (reference sequence). The J segment lost 7 bases and the V segment lost 6 bases, leaving 11 bases of the junction unmatched. The CDR3 consists of 15 residues. DNA for the CDR3: TGTGCCAGCAGATTGAATAGCGGGATTAGTAATGAGCAGTTCTTC. This sequence encodes CASRLNSGISNEQFF.

This clonotype was counted a few times. The gene calls are TRBV9 and TRBJ1-1; no firm D call. Germline-derived CDR1 and CDR2 are SGDLS and YYNGEE. The CDR3 is 14 amino acids. The V end lost 0 bases, the J end lost 5 bases, and 11 bases lay between the germline ends. DNA of the CDR3: TGTGCCAGCAGCGTAGTATGGGGAGGGACTGAAGCTTTCTTT. Translating it yields CASSVVWGGTEAFF. Complete variable domain (other parts from reference TRBV9 and TRBJ1-1): DSGVTQTPKHLITATGQRVTLRCSPRSGDLSVYWYQQSLDQGLQFLIQYYNGEERAKGNILERFSAQQFPDLHSELNLSSLELGDSALYFCASSVVWGGTEAFFGQGTRLTVV.

The chain joins TRBV11-2 to TRBJ2-7; D perhaps matches TRBD2 (6 bases). The V and J ends lost 0 bases and 7 bases respectively, with 10 bases between them. CDR3 length: 13 residues. Germline CDR1 SGHAT, CDR2 FQNNGV. The CDR3 is CASSLDRAGEQYF. CDR3 coding DNA: TGTGCCAGCAGCTTAGACCGGGCGGGAGAGCAGTACTTC. The full variable domain, completed using reference TRBV11-2 and TRBJ2-7, is EAGVAQSPRYKIIEKRQSVAFWCNPISGHATLYWYQQILGQGPKLLIQFQNNGVVDDSQLPKDRFSAERLKGVDSTLKIQPAKLEDSAVYLCASSLDRAGEQYFGPGTRLTVT.

This clonotype was recorded at least ten times. The chain has TRBV29-1 and TRBJ2-3; TRBD2 matches at 11 bases. CDR1 and CDR2 from the germline V gene are SQVTM and ANQGSEA. V was clipped by 7 bases and J by 2 bases; unmatched bases: 5. The CDR3 runs to 14 residues. For the CDR3, the DNA is TGCAGCGCTGGGACTAGCGGACCCACAGATACGCAGTATTTT. Encoded protein: CSAGTSGPTDTQYF.

J is TRBJ1-5 and V is TRBV4-1; 7 bases match TRBD1. With 1 base clipped from V and 7 bases from J, the junction kept 10 bases outside the gene matches. Germline V gene data show CDR1 as MGHRA and CDR2 as YSYEKL. The CDR3 sequence is 16 residues long. Here the CDR3 reads CASSQVSRGAIQPQHF. The CDR3, as DNA: TGCGCCAGCAGCCAAGTAAGCAGGGGGGCAATCCAGCCCCAGCATTTT.

The table lists this clonotype with a few counts. This sequence joins TRBV7-6 and TRBJ2-1; 11 bases fit TRBD2. The germline V gene encodes CDR1 SGHVS and CDR2 FNYEAQ. V was clipped by 5 bases and J by 9 bases; unmatched bases: 15. This CDR3 has 17 amino acids. The CDR3 coding sequence is TGTGCCAGCAGCATAAGTGGGACTAGCGGAGGGCGCGGTGAGCAGTTCTTC. Translated: CASSISGTSGGRGEQFF.

V and J are TRBV20-1 and TRBJ1-1; D unclear. V lost 1 base to trimming and J lost 6 bases, with 15 bases between them. Germline loops: CDR1 DFQATT, CDR2 SNEGSKA (reference sequence). The CDR3 length is 14 residues. CDR3 sequence: CSARGWEGMAEAFF. The CDR3 region has the DNA TGCAGTGCTAGAGGGTGGGAGGGAATGGCTGAAGCTTTCTTT.

There are many counts of this clonotype. The CDR3 DNA is TGTGCCAGCAGTTACTCGACGGGGGGTGAGCAGTACTTC. Translating gives CASSYSTGGEQYF. The J gene is TRBJ2-7, the V gene TRBV6-2 or TRBV6-3, with 7 bases matching TRBD2. Losses at the gene ends were 0 bases for V and 7 bases for J; bases not matched to a gene: 3. CDR1 and CDR2 from the germline V gene are MNHEY and SVGEGT. This CDR3 is 13 amino acids long.

This clonotype was found once. This rearrangement joins TRBV19 to TRBJ1-2; D ambiguous. The CDR3 is made up of 12 amino acids. Germline CDR1 LNHDA, CDR2 SQIVND (reference sequence). V shed 8 bases and J shed 4 bases, with 11 bases lying between them. CDR3 in DNA: TGTGCCAGTGCCGCGACTGCCTATGGCTACACCTTC. It translates to CASAATAYGYTF.

This chain connects TRBV27 to TRBJ2-7; 10 bases line up with TRBD2. The V and J ends lost 5 bases and 6 bases, in that order; junction bases with no gene match: 19. The CDR3 totals 18 residues. Germline-derived CDR1 and CDR2 are MNHEY and SMNVEV (reference sequence). In DNA form, the CDR3 reads TGTGCCAGCAGTGAAGGGGGGCGGATAGCGGGAGGAGTCCTCGAGCAGTACTTC. Its protein is CASSEGGRIAGGVLEQYF.

A word on this clonotype: As the CDR3 is not closed by the conserved phenylalanine or tryptophan, this likely results from a read error. This chain links TRBV5-3 with TRBJ2-7; maybe TRBD2 (6 bases). TRBV5-3 is treated as an ORF (open reading frame) with a function not yet certain. This CDR3 region has 13 residues. The CDR3 protein is CASSFGGSGEQYL. The DNA of the CDR3 is TGTGCCAGCAGCTTCGGGGGTTCGGGCGAGCAGTACCTC.

This clonotype was observed at least ten times. This chain connects TRBV6-1 to TRBJ1-1; D call uncertain. The CDR3 is 15 amino acids. V was cut by 8 bases and J by 0 bases, with 16 bases left in between. The germline V gene encodes CDR1 MNHNS and CDR2 SASEGT. The CDR3: CASEIIGRLNTEAFF. CDR3 coding DNA: TGTGCCAGCGAGATCATCGGCAGGCTGAACACTGAAGCTTTCTTT.

In this sample, this clonotype turned up many times. The CDR3 loop reads CASSLSSGQNTEAFF. The CDR3 nucleotides are TGTGCCAGCAGTTTATCATCCGGACAGAACACTGAAGCTTTCTTT. The chain joins TRBV6-5 to TRBJ1-1; D might be TRBD1 (5 bases). The CDR3 has 15 amino acids. Germline CDR1 is MNHEY and CDR2 is SVGAGI. Trimming took off 4 bases at V and 1 base at J, with 13 bases between the two ends.

Ten or more counts support this clonotype. This rearrangement joins TRBV12-3 or TRBV12-4 to TRBJ2-3, with 13 bases lining up with TRBD2. The V segment lost 5 bases and the J segment 2 bases; nucleotides outside the gene matches: 19. CDR3 length: 21 residues. CDR3: CASSEAPGLAGHPAITDTQYF. CDR3 sequence (DNA): TGTGCCAGCAGTGAAGCCCCGGGACTAGCGGGACATCCTGCCATCACAGATACGCAGTATTTT.

In this sample, this clonotype turned up many times. The chain couples TRBV29-1 to TRBJ2-1; 13 nucleotides agree with TRBD2. CDR3 size: 16 residues. Trimming took 6 bases from V and 8 from J; bases not matched to a gene: 13. Germline V gene sequence: CDR1 SQVTM, CDR2 ANQGSEA. CDR3 sequence (DNA): TGCAGCGTGAAACCGAGGACTAGCGGGAGTGCTTATGAGCAGTTCTTC. Translation gives CSVKPRTSGSAYEQFF.

This clonotype was detected many times. V gene TRBV27 combines with J gene TRBJ2-3; 8 bases agree with TRBD1. V lost 7 bases to trimming and J lost 5 bases; unmatched junction nucleotides: 8. The CDR3 totals 14 residues. Looked up from germline, CDR1 is MNHEY and CDR2 is SMNVEV (reference sequence). The CDR3 DNA follows: TGTGCCAGCAACCCACTCAGGGGGCAAGATACGCAGTATTTT. Translation: CASNPLRGQDTQYF.

This clonotype was seen repeatedly, ten times or more. The chain uses TRBV2 and TRBJ2-7; 8 bases align to TRBD1. The CDR3 has 13 residues. Germline V lookup: CDR1 SNHLY, CDR2 FYNNEI. V lost 8 bases, J lost 4 bases, and 7 bases stayed unmatched. The CDR3 region has the DNA TGTGCCAGCGGTCCAGGGGGCGTTTACGAGCAGTACTTC. Protein: CASGPGGVYEQYF.

V is TRBV12-3 or TRBV12-4 and J is TRBJ2-3, with 8 bases fitting TRBD2. J gave up 4 bases and V 1 base, and 7 bases lay outside the gene matches. The CDR3 extends over 16 amino acids. The CDR3 sequence is CASSLVGRGDADTQYF. Written as DNA, the CDR3 is TGTGCCAGCAGTTTAGTGGGGCGGGGGGACGCAGATACGCAGTATTTT.

With respect to this clonotype: A much larger clone lies a single base off, so this may be a read error. The chain links TRBV27 to TRBJ2-5; no definite D call. The CDR3 runs to 15 residues. The germline V gene encodes CDR1 MNHEY and CDR2 SMNVEV (reference sequence). The CDR3 DNA is TGTGCCAGCAGTTTATCGATCCAGAGTCAAGAGACCCGGTACTTC. Amino acid sequence: CASSLSIQSQETRYF.

The chain is built from TRBV20-1 and TRBJ1-1, with D perhaps matching TRBD1 (6 bases). The CDR3 is made up of 12 amino acids. Germline V gene sequence: CDR1 DFQATT, CDR2 SNEGSKA (reference sequence). This CDR3 reads CSGGPTNTEAFF. CDR3 DNA: TGCTCTGGGGGGCCGACGAACACTGAAGCTTTCTTT.

This clonotype has at least ten counts. The CDR3: CASSAYYRDTEAFF. DNA for the CDR3: TGTGCCAGCAGCGCCTATTACAGGGACACTGAAGCTTTCTTT. This sequence joins TRBV13 and TRBJ1-1; D perhaps matches TRBD1 (6 bases). The ends were cut back, 5 bases at V and 3 bases at J, with 13 bases in the middle. The CDR3 contains 14 residues. Per germline, CDR1 PRHDT and CDR2 FYEKMQ (reference sequence).

This clonotype was detected a few times. The chain uses TRBV28 and TRBJ2-3; no clear D gene. The CDR3 is made up of 13 amino acids. Germline CDR1 reads MDHEN; CDR2 reads SYDVKM. Between the trimmed V and J ends, which lost 5 bases and 10 bases, there was a span of 16 bases. Here the CDR3 reads CASSPHLTPSQYF. The CDR3 region has the DNA TGTGCCAGCAGTCCCCACCTGACCCCCTCGCAGTATTTT.

At least ten counts were recorded for this clonotype. J is TRBJ2-3 and V is TRBV28; D gene ambiguous. Germline lookup yields CDR1 MDHEN and CDR2 SYDVKM. The CDR3 contains 13 residues. V lost 2 bases and J 3 bases, leaving 6 bases between the germline ends. CDR3 nucleotides: TGTGCCAGCAGTTTAATGGGGACAGATACGCAGTATTTT. Protein product: CASSLMGTDTQYF.

CDR3 coding DNA: TGTGCCAGCAGCGTCCCCAGCGGGGGGGGACCTAATACGCAGTATTTT. Encoded protein: CASSVPSGGGPNTQYF. This chain uses TRBV9 with TRBJ2-3; 10 bases agree with TRBD2. V lost 2 bases and J lost 7; bases outside the gene matches: 10. CDR3 length equals 16 residues. Germline V gene lookup returns CDR1 SGDLS and CDR2 YYNGEE.

A few counts support this clonotype. This chain connects TRBV4-1 to TRBJ2-3; 9 nucleotides agree with TRBD2. The CDR3 runs 17 residues. V lost 3 bases and J lost 0; bases outside the gene matches: 7. The V gene's germline CDR1 is MGHRA and CDR2 YSYEKL. CDR3 in amino acids: CASSQLPGTSSTDTQYF. CDR3 bases: TGCGCCAGCAGCCAGTTACCAGGGACTAGCAGCACAGATACGCAGTATTTT.

This clonotype was observed at least ten times. V gene TRBV20-1 combines with J gene TRBJ1-1, with D maybe TRBD1 (5 bases). In germline, CDR1 is DFQATT, CDR2 SNEGSKA (reference sequence). V was pared by 3 bases and J by 5 bases, with 13 bases between. The CDR3 is made up of 13 amino acids. CDR3 residues: CSARGGVGTEAFF. The CDR3 coding sequence is TGCAGTGCTAGGGGGGGGGTTGGAACTGAAGCTTTCTTT.

This clonotype was picked up a small number of times. The chain is built from TRBV4-1 and TRBJ2-5, with D perhaps assigned TRBD1 or TRBD2 (5 bases each). Germline V lookup: CDR1 MGHRA, CDR2 YSYEKL. The length of the CDR3 is 19 residues. Trimming left V 2 bases short and J 3 bases short, with 25 bases between. For the CDR3, the DNA is TGCGCCAGCAGCCAACTGATCGGGACCCCCACTCCAGGTGAAGAGACCCAGTACTTC. Residues: CASSQLIGTPTPGEETQYF.

This clonotype was detected many times. An end of the junction differs from the germline gene, which may be a read error. V is TRBV14 and J is TRBJ2-5; D is uncertain. The germline V gene has CDR1 SGHDN and CDR2 FVKESK. This CDR3 contains 12 residues. In nucleotides, the CDR3 is TGCGCCAGCAGCCAAGTGGCGGAGACCCAGTACTTC. The encoded protein is CASSQVAETQYF.

In regard to this clonotype: The junction departs from germline at one end; a sequencing error may be responsible. This chain links TRBV20-1 with TRBJ2-2, with a tentative D call TRBD1 (6 bases). This CDR3 is built from 17 residues. CDR1 is DFQATT, CDR2 SNEGSKA, per germline (reference sequence). CDR3 in amino acids: CSAESPQTGRNTGEPFF. The CDR3 coding sequence is TGCAGTGCCGAATCCCCTCAGACAGGCCGAAACACCGGGGAGCCGTTTTTT.

This clonotype was seen ten or more times. The chain combines TRBV5-1 with TRBJ1-2; 8 bases line up with TRBD1. From germline, CDR1 is SGHRS and CDR2 YFSETQ. V was clipped by 3 bases and J by 0 bases; unmatched bases: 13. The length of the CDR3 is 18 residues. CDR3 sequence reads: CASSSTGTGDITNYGYTF. DNA of the CDR3: TGCGCCAGCAGCTCCACCGGGACAGGAGATATAACTAACTATGGCTACACCTTC.

This clonotype was detected ten times or more. Its ends do not fully match the called genes, so a read error is possible. This rearrangement joins TRBV20-1 to TRBJ2-7, with 8 bases fitting TRBD1. Germline CDR1 is DFQATT and CDR2 is SNEGSKA (reference sequence). The length of the CDR3 is 10 residues. CDR3 in amino acids: CSASAGTGVF. DNA for the CDR3: TGCAGTGCTTCGGCAGGGACAGGAGTTTTC.

To note about this clonotype: A much larger clone lies one base from this, so it may be a read error. V gene TRBV29-1 combines with J gene TRBJ1-1, with unresolved D. The length of the CDR3 is 12 residues. Germline V gene sequence: CDR1 SQVTM, CDR2 ANQGSEA. For the CDR3, the DNA is TGCGGCGCAACAGCTATGAACACTGAAGCTTTCTTT. Encoded protein: CGATAMNTEAFF.